Listed here are 16 T cell receptor beta chains from one sample, sequenced in a study of T-cell reconstitution after alpha-beta-depleted transplantation in children. Unique molecular identifiers tagged the TCRbeta library. TCRdb re-called the PCR reads through MiXCR, storing one row per CDR3 protein. The sample shows approximately 980,000 distinct CDR3 sequences, roughly 29% of them seen only once. Sample: PBMCs, mostly from graft donor cells, taken 360 days after TCRalphabeta/CD19-depleted stem cell transplant. The receptors were gathered from a boy under two years old who had a stem cell transplant for SCID, so the T cells may come from the graft donor.

The chain is built from TRBV9 and TRBJ2-2, with D possibly being TRBD1 (6 bases). The CDR3 contains 15 residues. V was shortened by 4 bases and J by 7 bases, with 17 bases between the two germline ends. Germline V gene data show CDR1 as SGDLS and CDR2 as YYNGEE. The CDR3 is CASSRGLRGGGELFF. CDR3 nucleotide sequence: TGTGCCAGCAGCCGCGGACTCCGAGGGGGCGGGGAGCTGTTTTTT.

Only a few counts were recorded for this clonotype. V gene TRBV4-1 combines with J gene TRBJ2-3; D not certain. The germline V gene has CDR1 MGHRA and CDR2 YSYEKL. Trimming pared 1 base from V and 9 bases from J, leaving 11 bases between. The CDR3 is 13 amino acids. CDR3 coding DNA: TGCGCCAGCAGCCAAGGACTCCTAGACACGCAGTATTTT. Its protein product is CASSQGLLDTQYF.

This clonotype showed up just a few times. This rearrangement joins TRBV20-1 to TRBJ2-3; 11 bases are shared with TRBD2. V lost 5 bases and J lost 0; bases outside the gene matches: 4. Germline CDR1 is DFQATT and CDR2 is SNEGSKA (reference sequence). The CDR3 is 15 amino acids. Here the CDR3 reads CSAGTSGTSTDTQYF. The DNA of the CDR3 is TGCAGTGCTGGGACTAGCGGCACTAGCACAGATACGCAGTATTTT.

In its sample, this clonotype was seen a few times. The rearrangement uses TRBV29-1 and TRBJ1-1; 12 bases are a match to TRBD1. The CDR3 covers 20 residues. The trim removed 7 bases at V and 1 base at J, leaving 22 bases unmatched. Germline-derived CDR1 and CDR2 are SQVTM and ANQGSEA. For the CDR3, the DNA is TGCAGCGCCAAGATGGGGACAGGGGGCGAGTGGTCTCGATCGAACACTGAAGCTTTCTTT. The encoded protein is CSAKMGTGGEWSRSNTEAFF.

The V gene is TRBV2, the J gene TRBJ1-3; tentatively, D is TRBD1 (5 bases). CDR1 is SNHLY and CDR2 is FYNNEI in the germline V gene. This CDR3 region has 15 residues. V was clipped by 5 bases and J by 0 bases, with 11 bases between them. This CDR3 is CASSRDRSSGNTIYF. CDR3 nucleotide sequence: TGTGCCAGCAGTCGGGACCGGAGCTCTGGAAACACCATATATTTT.

This clonotype was counted between two and nine times. The chain has TRBV27 and TRBJ2-7; D perhaps matches TRBD1 (5 bases). There are 15 residues in the CDR3. Germline assignment: CDR1 MNHEY and CDR2 SMNVEV (reference sequence). Deletions cut 7 bases from V and 1 base from J, with 17 bases between. In nucleotides, the CDR3 is TGTGCCAGCACCCCAGCAGGGTCTAGGTCCTACGAGCAGTACTTC. This gives the protein CASTPAGSRSYEQYF.

Here the CDR3 DNA reads TGTGCCAGCAGCGGCGGGGACATCATCTACGAGCAGTACTTC. Translating it yields CASSGGDIIYEQYF. The chain couples TRBV2 to TRBJ2-7; possibly TRBD1 or TRBD2 for D (6 bases each). V shed 6 bases and J shed 3 bases, with 15 bases lying between them. CDR1 SNHLY and CDR2 FYNNEI come from the germline V gene. This CDR3 region has 14 residues.

In its sample, this clonotype was seen a few times. This chain links TRBV4-2 with TRBJ2-5; 9 bases agree with TRBD2. This CDR3 spans 17 amino acids. Trimming took 1 base from V and 0 from J; bases not matched to a gene: 6. Germline V CDR1 and CDR2: LGHNA, YNFKEQ. CDR3 bases: TGTGCCAGCAGCCAAGTTTTGGCGGGGGGGGACCAAGAGACCCAGTACTTC. It yields the protein CASSQVLAGGDQETQYF.

This clonotype was seen a few times. The chain is built from TRBV15 and TRBJ2-3; D is unresolved. Germline lookup yields CDR1 LNHNV and CDR2 YYDKDF (reference sequence). The V gene lost 4 bases and the J gene lost 0 bases, with 11 bases spanning the gap. CDR3 length: 15 residues. DNA of the CDR3: TGTGCCACCAGCATAACGGGCTCTAGCACAGATACGCAGTATTTT. This encodes CATSITGSSTDTQYF.

This chain links TRBV9 with TRBJ2-1; no definite D call. V lost 0 bases to trimming and J lost 1 base, with 14 bases between them. CDR3 length: 17 residues. CDR1 and CDR2 from the germline V gene are SGDLS and YYNGEE. This chain's CDR3 is CASSVVGDGFSYNEQFF. The CDR3 DNA is TGTGCCAGCAGCGTAGTCGGTGACGGATTTTCCTACAATGAGCAGTTCTTC.

This clonotype occurred once. This chain links TRBV7-3 with TRBJ2-1, with D possibly being TRBD1 or TRBD2 (6 bases each). Germline assignment: CDR1 SGHTA and CDR2 FQGTGA. The V end was cut by 5 bases, the J end by 9 bases, with 23 bases between. This CDR3 spans 16 amino acids. CDR3 bases: TGTGCCAGCAGCCTATATAATAGGGGGGCGCTGGGTGAGCAGTTCTTC. Translation gives CASSLYNRGALGEQFF.

The V gene is TRBV5-1, the J gene TRBJ1-2; 8 nucleotides line up with TRBD1. This CDR3 region has 17 residues. Per germline, CDR1 SGHRS and CDR2 YFSETQ. V shed 3 bases, J shed 0 bases, and the junction held 10 bases outside the gene matches. The CDR3 sequence is CASSSPRQGLSNYGYTF. CDR3 coding DNA: TGCGCCAGCAGCTCGCCTAGACAGGGGTTGTCTAACTATGGCTACACCTTC.

The chain recombines TRBV5-1 with TRBJ2-3; D might be TRBD1 (6 bases). Germline V lookup: CDR1 SGHRS, CDR2 YFSETQ. V was pared by 7 bases and J by 6 bases, with 9 bases between. The CDR3 has 11 residues. The CDR3 reads CASGGQDTQYF. The CDR3 coding sequence is TGCGCCAGCGGGGGCCAGGATACGCAGTATTTT.

The chain recombines TRBV20-1 with TRBJ1-2; 7 bases map to TRBD1. Germline CDR1 DFQATT, CDR2 SNEGSKA (reference sequence). The junction had 12 bases not matched to a gene; V was cut back by 3 bases and J by 8 bases. The CDR3 consists of 14 residues. Here the CDR3 DNA reads TGCAGTGCTAGCCAGGGGGAAGGCGTACCGGGCTACACCTTC. Translated, it gives CSASQGEGVPGYTF.

This clonotype came up a few times. This sequence joins TRBV12-3 or TRBV12-4 and TRBJ1-2; 7 nucleotides line up with TRBD1. The length of the CDR3 is 13 residues. V shed 5 bases, J shed 8 bases, and the junction held 8 bases outside the gene matches. CDR3 residues: CASSGKGGWGYTF. The CDR3 nucleotides are TGTGCCAGCAGTGGGAAAGGGGGCTGGGGCTACACCTTC.

This clonotype was counted between two and nine times. CDR3: CASSLAGAGKGYEQYF. As DNA, the CDR3 is TGTGCCAGCAGCTTAGCAGGGGCTGGGAAAGGCTACGAGCAGTACTTC. The chain joins TRBV11-2 to TRBJ2-7, with D possibly matching TRBD1 (6 bases). Germline CDR1 SGHAT, CDR2 FQNNGV. V was cut by 1 base and J by 3 bases, with 16 bases left in between. The CDR3 runs 16 residues.